This entry describes one T cell receptor beta chain. Its specificity is unknown. Trimming took 4 bases from V and 6 from J, leaving 14 bases between them. Germline V gene data show CDR1 as SGHAT and CDR2 as FQDESV (reference sequence). The CDR3 extends over 14 amino acids. This record belongs to a study of Tregs in tolerant kidney transplant recipients. The repertoire was sequenced with immunoSEQ multiplex PCR; TCRdb's copy has only in-frame clones and lacks some. The sample includes fewer than 55,000 clones, roughly nine tenths of them seen just once. Mixed chimerism was transient after nonmyeloablative marrow transplants from related graft donors. Thawed PBMCs were FACS-sorted into unstimulated CD4+CD25+CD127- regulatory T cells, CD4+CD25- non-regulatory cells, CD4 and CD8 cells. Regarding the study as a whole: Tregs expanded with activated donor B cells seemed most donor-specific. Validation in larger populations is needed because few patients were studied. Some patients' samples used different primers over time, so nucleotide sequences weren't comparable.

The clonotype originates from a human patient who received a combined kidney and bone marrow transplant. The T cells may come from the graft donor. Sample: CD8+ T cells from blood (PBMCs), taken 12 months after the transplant. The gene calls are TRBV11-1 and TRBJ2-3, with TRBD1 as a possible D gene (5 bases). CDR3 sequence: CASSYTTGLDTQYF. The CDR3 DNA sequence: TGTGCCAGCAGCTACACAACAGGTCTCGATACGCAGTATTTT. Based on the CDR3 plus reference TRBV11-1 and TRBJ2-3, the full variable domain is EAEVAQSPRYKITEKSQAVAFWCDPISGHATLYWYRQILGQGPELLVQFQDESVVDDSQLPKDRFSAERLKGVDSTLKIQPAELGDSAMYLCASSYTTGLDTQYFGPGTRLTVL.